This is a list of T cell receptor beta chains from one sample in a study of monozygotic twins with inflammatory bowel disease. From the 5' RACE reads, TCRdb lists one entry per CDR3 protein and no DNA. This sample's clone table lists 150,000 to 200,000 distinct CDR3 sequences. The sequencing input was blood. The receptor set was obtained from a human donor with ulcerative colitis or Crohn's disease, or a healthy co-twin of an affected twin (not recorded which). Both conserved end residues are part of each CDR3.

V gene	J gene	CDR3 protein
TRBV7-2	TRBJ1-2	CASSLHRGLGYTF
TRBV30	TRBJ1-1	CAWRGQKGAGSEAFF
TRBV19	TRBJ1-5	CASSFSVGTANQPQHF
TRBV5-1	TRBJ1-1	CASSLAEMNTEAFF
TRBV6-1	TRBJ1-6	CASSPPGGSWGSPLHF
TRBV6-5	TRBJ2-3	CASSYLGLAGITDTQYF
TRBV20-1	TRBJ1-5	CSVDRGGGQPQHF
TRBV20-1	TRBJ1-5	CSARDGAGFNQPQHF
TRBV28	TRBJ1-3	CASSLSRQGISGNTIYF
TRBV25-1	TRBJ1-6	CASSPIGQGYNSPLHF
TRBV5-4	TRBJ2-5	CASSLAVTPRETQYF
TRBV5-1	TRBJ2-7	CASSLDSLSYEQYF
TRBV28	TRBJ2-7	CASSSPETRTSYEQYF
TRBV11-2	TRBJ2-7	CASSIRWTSGRSLHEQYF
TRBV28	TRBJ2-5	CASSLGRSQETQYF
TRBV10-3	TRBJ2-2	CAISESGELFF
TRBV10-3	TRBJ1-6	CAIGQANSPLHF
TRBV10-3	TRBJ1-5	CATWDGNQPQHF
TRBV12-3/TRBV12-4	TRBJ1-1	CASSFKTFSEAFF
TRBV20-1	TRBJ2-1	CSARAGTSGSSYNEQFF
TRBV29-1	TRBJ1-4	CGWTANEKLFF
TRBV6-5	TRBJ1-4	CASSYSEGREKLFF
TRBV20-1	TRBJ2-2	CSARQPPPFGELFF
TRBV20-1	TRBJ1-1	CSARGRPLNTEAFF
TRBV29-1	TRBJ2-5	CSVEDGLGEAETQYF
TRBV6-5	TRBJ1-2	CASSYPAGGGYAF
TRBV5-5	TRBJ1-5	CASSLDRYSNQPQHF
TRBV5-1	TRBJ1-1	CASSSRQKAFF
TRBV5-1	TRBJ2-5	CASSDGQGSETQYF
TRBV9	TRBJ2-3	CASSVEGTSTDTQYF
TRBV16	TRBJ1-1	CASSQGVGAENTEAFF
TRBV28	TRBJ2-1	CASGKGLIYNEQFF
TRBV25-1	TRBJ1-1	CASSEAGRAFF
TRBV6-2/TRBV6-3	TRBJ2-1	CASSYGGAHNEQFF
TRBV9	TRBJ2-1	CASSSGGGSGRFYNEQFF
TRBV5-1	TRBJ2-4	CASSPSRIHRDLAKNIQYF
TRBV15	TRBJ2-3	CATSRGARAEEDTQYF
TRBV5-1	TRBJ2-5	CASSPRLGPETQYF
TRBV27	TRBJ2-1	CASSPGLPPNEQFF
TRBV19	TRBJ2-2	CASSPWTSGANTGELFF
TRBV5-1	TRBJ2-3	CASSLGSFTDTQYF
TRBV3-1	TRBJ1-2	CASSRQQGASGYTF
TRBV7-2	TRBJ2-7	CASSSAGTTDFYEQYF
TRBV7-2	TRBJ1-3	CASSEPGAGNTIYF
TRBV7-3	TRBJ2-7	CASSLIDGKYEQYF
TRBV5-1	TRBJ2-5	CASSLDAETQYF
TRBV20-1	TRBJ1-5	CSASFGTVNQPQHF